The next 13 T cell receptor beta chains were all read from a single sample in a study of T cell changes during pregnancy in multiple sclerosis. Sequencing was performed with immunoSEQ multiplex PCR; in TCRdb, only in-frame clones are kept and a portion is missing. The table lists 80,000 to 95,000 clones, roughly 96% of them singletons. This sample comprised peripheral blood, obtained in the second trimester of pregnancy. All receptors derive from a female donor with multiple sclerosis, enrolled in a pregnancy study.

The chain carries TRBV6-5 and TRBJ2-7, with a possible D match to TRBD1 (7 bases). This CDR3 is 16 amino acids long. V was cut by 0 bases and J by 2 bases, with 14 bases left in between. Germline-derived CDR1 and CDR2 are MNHEY and SVGAGI. The CDR3 loop reads CASSYSMSGGTYEQYF. The CDR3 nucleotides are TGTGCCAGCAGTTACTCCATGTCAGGGGGGACCTACGAGCAGTACTTC.

The rearrangement joins TRBV6-1 to TRBJ2-3, with D unresolved. The CDR3 extends over 14 amino acids. Germline V gene lookup returns CDR1 MNHNS and CDR2 SASEGT. Deletions cut 3 bases from V and 2 bases from J, with 9 bases between. The chain's CDR3 is CASSDFFPTDTQYF. The CDR3 nucleotides read TGTGCCAGCAGTGACTTTTTTCCCACAGATACGCAGTATTTT.

This chain connects TRBV29-1 to TRBJ1-2; 10 bases match TRBD1. The CDR3 is 15 residues long. Losses at the gene ends were 0 bases for V and 4 bases for J; bases not matched to a gene: 5. Germline V gives CDR1 SQVTM, CDR2 ANQGSEA. The CDR3 sequence: CSVEDPGQGSYGYTF. Written as DNA, the CDR3 is TGCAGCGTTGAAGATCCGGGACAGGGGTCCTATGGCTACACCTTC.

The rearrangement joins TRBV29-1 to TRBJ2-3; 8 nucleotides match TRBD1. This CDR3 is 15 amino acids long. CDR1 and CDR2 (germline): SQVTM, ANQGSEA. V lost 1 base, J lost 1 base, and 4 bases stayed unmatched. DNA for the CDR3: TGCAGCGTTGAAGTTTGGACAGGGCGCACAGATACGCAGTATTTT. This encodes CSVEVWTGRTDTQYF.

CDR3 sequence reads: CASSQGTVATEAFF. For the CDR3, the DNA is TGCGCCAGCAGCCAAGGGACAGTCGCCACTGAAGCTTTCTTT. The chain uses TRBV4-3 and TRBJ1-1, with D perhaps matching TRBD1 (6 bases). Trimming removed 1 base at V and 4 bases at J, with 10 bases between. Looked up from germline, CDR1 is LGHNA and CDR2 is YSLEER. The CDR3 loop spans 14 amino acids.

The rearrangement uses TRBV4-1 and TRBJ2-7; the D gene is possibly TRBD2 (5 bases). CDR1 MGHRA and CDR2 YSYEKL come from the germline V gene. V gave up 1 base and J gave up 7 bases, with 8 bases separating them. The length of the CDR3 is 12 residues. CDR3 coding DNA: TGCGCCAGCAGCCAAGGGAGGAGAGAGCAGTACTTC. It codes for CASSQGRREQYF.

The rearrangement links TRBV6-1 to TRBJ1-5; possibly TRBD1 for D (5 bases). The germline V gene encodes CDR1 MNHNS and CDR2 SASEGT. V dropped 6 bases and J dropped 7 bases, with 10 bases sitting between them. The CDR3 is made up of 12 amino acids. The CDR3: CASSQGYQPQHF. The CDR3 bases are TGTGCCAGCAGCCAGGGATACCAGCCCCAGCATTTT.

The sample holds one count of this clone. The genes are TRBV6-5 and TRBJ1-5, with D possibly TRBD1 on 5 matching bases. Germline CDR1 reads MNHEY; CDR2 reads SVGAGI. Trimming took 0 bases from V and 7 from J, leaving 13 bases between them. This CDR3 region has 15 residues. CDR3 coding DNA: TGTGCCAGCAGTTACTCGAATCAGGGCGGCCAGCCCCAGCATTTT. Protein product: CASSYSNQGGQPQHF.

The V call is TRBV27, the J call TRBJ2-6, with D hard to call. Trimming shortened V by 8 bases and J by 1 base, and 12 bases separated the two germline ends. CDR1 and CDR2 (germline): MNHEY, SMNVEV (reference sequence). The CDR3 has 15 amino acids. The CDR3 DNA follows: TGTGCCAGCGGGTTAGCTACGTCTGGGGCCAACGTCCTGACTTTC. Its protein is CASGLATSGANVLTF.

This clone is a singleton in its sample. This chain joins TRBV30 and TRBJ1-4; D is possibly TRBD1 (5 bases). V dropped 4 bases and J dropped 7 bases, with 13 bases sitting between them. This CDR3 is built from 13 residues. The germline V gene has CDR1 GTSNPN and CDR2 SVGIG (reference sequence). CDR3 sequence: CAWTYRKGEKLFF. For the CDR3, the DNA is TGTGCCTGGACTTACAGGAAGGGTGAAAAACTGTTTTTT.

This clone was seen a single time. The chain employs TRBV19 and TRBJ1-1, with D maybe TRBD1 (5 bases). The germline V gene has CDR1 LNHDA and CDR2 SQIVND (reference sequence). The V gene lost 1 base and the J gene lost 4 bases, with 16 bases spanning the gap. The CDR3 sequence is 16 residues long. CDR3 nucleotide sequence: TGTGCCAGTAGTATAGCTGGCGGACACAGAGGCACTGAAGCTTTCTTT. It translates to CASSIAGGHRGTEAFF.

The chain has TRBV5-1 and TRBJ1-2, with 8 bases matching TRBD1. V gave up 0 bases and J gave up 5 bases; unmatched junction bases: 3. The CDR3 covers 14 residues. Looked up from germline, CDR1 is SGHRS and CDR2 is YFSETQ. The CDR3 is CASSLDGQGYGYTF. As DNA, the CDR3 is TGCGCCAGCAGCTTGGACGGACAGGGTTATGGCTACACCTTC. Variable domain in full (rest from reference TRBV5-1 and TRBJ1-2): KAGVTQTPRYLIKTRGQQVTLSCSPISGHRSVSWYQQTPGQGLQFLFEYFSETQRNKGNFPGRFSGRQFSNSRSEMNVSTLELGDSALYLCASSLDGQGYGYTFGSGTRLTVV.

The CDR3 loop is CASSEGQGNEKLFF. The CDR3 nucleotides read TGTGCCAGCAGCGAGGGGCAGGGGAATGAAAAACTGTTTTTT. The V call is TRBV9, the J call TRBJ1-4; TRBD1 is a possible D gene (6 bases). The V gene lost 3 bases and the J gene lost 5 bases, with 11 bases spanning the gap. The CDR3 is 14 amino acids. Germline CDR1 SGDLS, CDR2 YYNGEE.